A single sample gave rise to the 3 T cell receptor beta chains below, sequenced in a study of molecular identifiers for immune sequencing clone quantification. TCRdb reprocessed the PCR reads with MiXCR, giving one entry per CDR3 protein. Of hundreds of thousands of distinct CDR3 sequences listed, roughly 25% were seen once; the top ten hold roughly 0.83%. Input material: naive CD8+ T cells from blood, with Jurkat cell RNA spiked in. The subset is: FACS-sorted CD8+CD4-CCR7+CD45RA+ naive T cells. These receptors were obtained from a human donor in good health. Some libraries in this study had Jurkat cell RNA spiked in.

With regard to this clonotype: The CDR3 ends on some other residue instead of the conserved phenylalanine or tryptophan, so this is likely a read error. The chain is built from TRBV20-1 and TRBJ2-7; 9 bases map to TRBD1. V lost 6 bases, J lost 1 base, and 10 bases stayed unmatched. The length of the CDR3 is 15 residues. Germline CDR1 reads DFQATT; CDR2 reads SNEGSKA (reference sequence). This chain's CDR3 is CSARPVGTGSYEQYL. In DNA, the CDR3 is TGCAGTGCAAGACCCGTTGGGACAGGGTCCTACGAGCAGTACCTC.

The rearrangement links TRBV4-3 to TRBJ1-1; D uncertain. Germline V gene sequence: CDR1 LGHNA, CDR2 YSLEER. With 3 bases removed from V and 8 bases from J, the gap between germline ends came to 19 bases. The CDR3 runs 15 residues. CDR3 DNA: TGCGCCAGCAGCCAGCCCCGGGCCCAAGCCGCAGAAGCTTTCTTT. Its protein product is CASSQPRAQAAEAFF.

Concerning this clonotype itself: Just one base apart from a much larger clone, this may be a read error. The chain couples TRBV12-3 or TRBV12-4 to TRBJ2-5; D gene unclear. V lost 8 bases and J 3 bases, leaving 16 bases between the germline ends. CDR3 length: 14 amino acids. The CDR3 reads CASGHAAKKETQYF. The CDR3 nucleotides are TGTGCCAGCGGCCACGCGGCGAAGAAAGAGACCCAGTACTTC.